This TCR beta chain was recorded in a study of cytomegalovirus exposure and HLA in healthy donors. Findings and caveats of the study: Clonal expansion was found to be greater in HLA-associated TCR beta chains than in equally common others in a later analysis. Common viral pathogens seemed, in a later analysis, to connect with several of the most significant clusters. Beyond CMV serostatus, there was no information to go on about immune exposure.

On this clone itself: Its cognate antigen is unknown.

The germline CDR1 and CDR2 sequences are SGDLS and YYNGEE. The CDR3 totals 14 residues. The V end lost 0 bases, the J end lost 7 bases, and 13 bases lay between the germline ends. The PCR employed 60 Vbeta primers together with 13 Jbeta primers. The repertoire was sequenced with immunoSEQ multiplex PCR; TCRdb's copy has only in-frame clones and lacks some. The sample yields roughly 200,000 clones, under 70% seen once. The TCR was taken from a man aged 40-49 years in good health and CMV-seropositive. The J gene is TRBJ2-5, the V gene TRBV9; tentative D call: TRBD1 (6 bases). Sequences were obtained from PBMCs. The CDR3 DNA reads TGTGCCAGCAGCGTAGATGGTGAAGGGGGGACCCAGTACTTC. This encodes CASSVDGEGGTQYF. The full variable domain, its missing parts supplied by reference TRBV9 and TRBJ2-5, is DSGVTQTPKHLITATGQRVTLRCSPRSGDLSVYWYQQSLDQGLQFLIQYYNGEERAKGNILERFSAQQFPDLHSELNLSSLELGDSALYFCASSVDGEGGTQYFGPGTRLLVL.